The 5 T cell receptor beta chains below come from one sample, sequenced in a study of post-analysis software for immune sequencing data. Study results and limitations: Several TRBV segments, TRBV5-6, TRBV5-1 and TRBV20-1 among them, were found more frequent in patients than controls.

Tagging with unique molecular identifiers was a feature of the TCR beta cDNA libraries. Using its own MiXCR run on the PCR reads, TCRdb lists one record per CDR3 protein. The data hold 750,000 to 950,000 distinct CDR3 sequences, with roughly 46% observed a single time. These receptors' antigens are unknown. Sequenced input: blood. These receptors were obtained from a girl aged 5-17 years with multiple sclerosis.

This chain connects TRBV4-3 to TRBJ2-7; no definite D call. V was trimmed by 0 bases and J by 0 bases, leaving 9 bases between them. There are 15 residues in the CDR3. Per the germline V gene, CDR1 is LGHNA and CDR2 is YSLEER. The CDR3 loop is CASSQELVNSYEQYF. CDR3 coding DNA: TGCGCCAGCAGCCAAGAATTGGTCAACTCCTACGAGCAGTACTTC.

This chain links TRBV9 with TRBJ2-7, with 9 bases fitting TRBD2. TRBJ2-5 explains the end of the DNA better; the J call may be wrong. Germline CDR1 SGDLS, CDR2 YYNGEE. The CDR3 is made up of 16 amino acids. The CDR3 bases are TGTGCCAGCAGCGTAGGTGCGGGAGGGCCTGGGGAGACCCAGTACTTC. Its protein is CASSVGAGGPGETQYF.

With respect to this clonotype: A junction boundary mismatches the germline segment, possibly from a read error. The chain recombines TRBV5-5 with TRBJ2-7, with D maybe TRBD2 (5 bases). This CDR3 has 14 residues. From germline, CDR1 is SGHKS and CDR2 YYEKEE (reference sequence). As DNA, the CDR3 is TGTGCCAGCAGTTTGGTAGCGTGGTCCTACGAGCAGTACTTC. Encoded protein: CASSLVAWSYEQYF.

This clonotype appeared once. The rearrangement links TRBV20-1 to TRBJ2-7; TRBD2 agrees at 7 bases. The J call may be faulty, since TRBJ2-4 better matches the DNA end. CDR1 is DFQATT, CDR2 SNEGSKA, per germline (reference sequence). CDR3 length equals 13 residues. Here the CDR3 DNA reads TGCAGTGCTAGGCATGGGACTAATAACATTCAGTACTTC. Protein: CSARHGTNNIQYF.

This clonotype was observed many times. The V gene is TRBV20-1, the J gene TRBJ1-4; 8 bases are a match to TRBD1. Looked up from germline, CDR1 is DFQATT and CDR2 is SNEGSKA (reference sequence). This CDR3 is built from 13 residues. J gave up 7 bases and V 6 bases, and 7 bases lay outside the gene matches. CDR3 sequence reads: CSARQTGAEKLFF. Here the CDR3 DNA reads TGCAGTGCGAGACAGACAGGGGCTGAAAAACTGTTTTTT.